This TCR beta chain was captured by sequencing in a study of blood T cell repertoires in COVID-19. The table came from immunoSEQ multiplex PCR; TCRdb's copy has only in-frame clones and leaves some out. The sample shows roughly 150,000 clones, 84% of them seen only once. The CDR3 runs to 13 residues. V was pared by 2 bases and J by 7 bases, with 11 bases between. CDR1 is MNHEY and CDR2 is SVGAGI in the germline V gene. Sequences were obtained from peripheral blood. This sequence was found in a woman between 50 and 59 years old in a cohort sampled during active or convalescent COVID-19. The V gene is TRBV6-5, the J gene TRBJ1-2, with D possibly matching TRBD1 (6 bases). The CDR3, as DNA: TGTGCCAGCAGTTACACAGGGAATCCTGGCTACACCTTC. It yields the protein CASSYTGNPGYTF.